Presented here are 27 T cell receptor beta chains from one specimen sequenced in a study of shared clonotypes between healthy human individuals. As defined, naive CD8 cells were CD45RO-negative and positively selected for CCR7, with terminally differentiated effector memory CD45RA+ cells excluded. Repertoires were generated with immunoSEQ multiplex PCR, while TCRdb's copy carries only in-frame clones and drops some. The table has about 1.9 million clones, about 93% seen once. Source material: naive CD8+ T cells from PBMCs. These receptors were collected from a man between 18 and 35 years old in good health. Some clones in this sample may be carry-over from other donors' samples.

V usage is TRBV27 and J usage is TRBJ2-3; no reliable D call. Germline assignment: CDR1 MNHEY and CDR2 SMNVEV (reference sequence). The V gene lost 7 bases and the J gene lost 1 base, with 18 bases spanning the gap. This CDR3 contains 16 residues. CDR3: CASTKLWVSGTDTQYF. CDR3 in DNA: TGTGCCAGCACCAAGCTCTGGGTAAGCGGCACAGATACGCAGTATTTT.

The V and J genes are TRBV19 and TRBJ2-4; D might be TRBD2 (6 bases). The CDR3 is 17 amino acids. Germline V CDR1 and CDR2: LNHDA, SQIVND (reference sequence). The V and J ends lost 0 bases and 1 base respectively, with 13 bases between them. DNA for the CDR3: TGTGCCAGTAGTATAGATCGGCGGGGTCGGGCCAAAAACATTCAGTACTTC. It is translated as CASSIDRRGRAKNIQYF.

V gene TRBV2 combines with J gene TRBJ2-1; TRBD2 matches 12 bases. CDR1 is SNHLY and CDR2 is FYNNEI in the germline V gene. After removal of 2 bases from V and 6 bases from J, the junction contained 11 bases not matched to a gene. The CDR3 extends over 18 amino acids. Here the CDR3 reads CASSESGGGGLAGNEQFF. The CDR3, as DNA: TGTGCCAGCAGTGAAAGCGGTGGGGGGGGACTAGCGGGCAATGAGCAGTTCTTC.

The J gene is TRBJ2-7, the V gene TRBV11-2; D not certain. The CDR3 spans 15 residues. The V gene's germline CDR1 is SGHAT and CDR2 FQNNGV. V was clipped by 1 base and J by 0 bases, with 10 bases between them. CDR3 coding DNA: TGTGCCAGCAGCTTAGGGCAGGCGCGCTCCTACGAGCAGTACTTC. It codes for CASSLGQARSYEQYF.

The chain joins TRBV28 to TRBJ2-7; D perhaps matches TRBD1 (7 bases). This CDR3 region has 13 residues. Germline CDR1 MDHEN, CDR2 SYDVKM. V was pared by 6 bases and J by 2 bases, with 11 bases between. CDR3 DNA: TGTGCCAGCAGGCGGGACAGTACCTACGAGCAGTACTTC. Amino acid sequence: CASRRDSTYEQYF.

The CDR3 region has the DNA TGTGCCAGCAGCAAACAGGGGGCTCTAGCCAAAAACATTCAGTACTTC. Residues: CASSKQGALAKNIQYF. The V call is TRBV13, the J call TRBJ2-4; 9 nucleotides agree with TRBD1. V was clipped by 5 bases and J by 0 bases; unmatched bases: 5. This CDR3 is built from 16 residues. Germline V lookup: CDR1 PRHDT, CDR2 FYEKMQ (reference sequence).

This clone was seen once. The V gene is TRBV7-8, the J gene TRBJ2-2; D ambiguous. The CDR3 consists of 14 residues. Germline V CDR1 and CDR2: SGHVS, FQNEAQ. Deletions cut 5 bases from V and 7 bases from J, with 14 bases between. CDR3 in amino acids: CASSPGLNHGELFF. For the CDR3, the DNA is TGTGCCAGCAGCCCGGGCCTTAACCACGGGGAGCTGTTTTTT.

V is TRBV30 and J is TRBJ2-1, with D tentatively TRBD1 (6 bases). The CDR3 length is 17 residues. Germline CDR1 reads GTSNPN; CDR2 reads SVGIG (reference sequence). V was shortened by 0 bases and J by 5 bases, with 20 bases between the two germline ends. DNA of the CDR3: TGTGCCTGGAGTGTGGATTTCGAGACCAGGGGAGACAATGAGCAGTTCTTC. Translated, it gives CAWSVDFETRGDNEQFF.

The CDR3 DNA sequence: TGTGCCAGTAGTACCGAGGGACAGCTTAATGAAAAACTGTTTTTT. Amino acid sequence: CASSTEGQLNEKLFF. J is TRBJ1-4 and V is TRBV19, with 7 bases lining up with TRBD1. Germline V gene lookup returns CDR1 LNHDA and CDR2 SQIVND (reference sequence). Trimming cost V 4 bases and J 4 bases; bases outside gene matches: 6. The CDR3 consists of 15 residues. The entire variable domain, with the rest obtained from reference TRBV19 and TRBJ1-4, is as follows: DGGITQSPKYLFRKEGQNVTLSCEQNLNHDAMYWYRQDPGQGLRLIYYSQIVNDFQKGDIAEGYSVSREKKESFPLTVTSAQKNPTAFYLCASSTEGQLNEKLFFGSGTQLSVL.

CDR3 amino acids: CASTLGVVSNQPQHF. DNA of the CDR3: TGTGCCAGCACCCTCGGGGTAGTAAGCAATCAGCCCCAGCATTTT. This chain joins TRBV6-6 and TRBJ1-5; no definite D call. Germline loops: CDR1 MNHNY, CDR2 SVGAGI (reference sequence). The CDR3 is made up of 15 amino acids. Trimming pared 7 bases from V and 1 base from J, leaving 14 bases between.

The chain uses TRBV4-3 and TRBJ2-7; D not resolved. The length of the CDR3 is 14 residues. From germline, CDR1 is LGHNA and CDR2 YSLEER. Deletions cut 0 bases from V and 0 bases from J, with 6 bases between. CDR3 in DNA: TGCGCCAGCAGCCAAGAAGGTGGCTCCTACGAGCAGTACTTC. As protein: CASSQEGGSYEQYF.

With respect to this clone: Other DNA sequences of this sample code for an identical CDR3. The chain combines TRBV5-6 with TRBJ2-7; 8 bases are a match to TRBD1. CDR3 size: 15 residues. With V trimmed by 0 bases and J by 4 bases, 6 bases remained unmatched. Germline values: CDR1 SGHDT, CDR2 YYEEEE. The CDR3 DNA reads as TGTGCCAGCAGCTTGGCCGGGACAGGAGTATACGAGCAGTACTTC. Protein: CASSLAGTGVYEQYF.

V and J are TRBV4-3 and TRBJ2-1; D is perhaps TRBD1 or TRBD2 (6 bases each). CDR3 length: 17 amino acids. V was pared by 3 bases and J by 8 bases, with 23 bases between. Germline-derived CDR1 and CDR2 are LGHNA and YSLEER. Here the CDR3 DNA reads TGCGCCAGCAGCCAGGGCCCGCCCGGGGGCCGAGTCCATGAGCAGTTCTTC. Protein: CASSQGPPGGRVHEQFF.

The chain recombines TRBV5-1 with TRBJ2-4; no reliable D call. The germline V gene encodes CDR1 SGHRS and CDR2 YFSETQ. V was pared by 6 bases and J by 7 bases, with 11 bases between. CDR3 length equals 12 residues. CDR3 in DNA: TGCGCCAGCAAGGGTTCCGGGAACATTCAGTACTTC. It encodes CASKGSGNIQYF.

The gene calls are TRBV28 and TRBJ2-5; either TRBD1 or TRBD2 may supply D (5 bases each). The CDR3 is 16 residues long. V was trimmed by 6 bases and J by 1 base, leaving 18 bases between them. Per the germline V gene, CDR1 is MDHEN and CDR2 is SYDVKM. For the CDR3, the DNA is TGTGCCAGCAGGCCTCTCGGGACGGCCGTCCAAGAGACCCAGTACTTC. It yields the protein CASRPLGTAVQETQYF.

CDR3 loop: CATSRPAGDSLLNYGYTF. DNA for the CDR3: TGTGCCACCAGCAGACCGGCGGGCGACAGTCTTCTGAACTATGGCTACACCTTC. The V and J genes are TRBV15 and TRBJ1-2, with TRBD1 as a possible D gene (5 bases). This CDR3 is 18 amino acids long. V lost 2 bases and J 2 bases, leaving 21 bases between the germline ends. From germline, CDR1 is LNHNV and CDR2 YYDKDF (reference sequence).

The J gene is TRBJ2-7, the V gene TRBV9, with 7 positions matching TRBD2. V lost 4 bases and J lost 4; bases outside the gene matches: 8. Looked up from germline, CDR1 is SGDLS and CDR2 is YYNGEE. This CDR3 has 14 amino acids. CDR3 coding DNA: TGTGCCAGCAGCCCGAGTATCGGGGGGTACGAGCAGTACTTC. This translates into CASSPSIGGYEQYF.

In this sample, this clone turned up a few times. The chain employs TRBV2 and TRBJ2-7; D not resolved. Trimming removed 5 bases at V and 4 bases at J, with 9 bases between. The CDR3 runs to 12 residues. From germline, CDR1 is SNHLY and CDR2 FYNNEI. This CDR3 is CASSYLVYEQYF. The CDR3 DNA reads TGTGCCAGCAGTTACCTAGTTTACGAGCAGTACTTC.

The J gene is TRBJ2-7, the V gene TRBV6-5; D perhaps matches TRBD1 (6 bases). The CDR3 runs 14 residues. Deletions cut 5 bases from V and 2 bases from J, with 13 bases between. Germline loops: CDR1 MNHEY, CDR2 SVGAGI. CDR3: CASSQGGYTYEQYF. The DNA of the CDR3 is TGTGCCAGCAGTCAAGGGGGTTATACCTACGAGCAGTACTTC.

The V call is TRBV10-3, the J call TRBJ2-1; perhaps TRBD2 as D (5 bases). CDR3 length equals 14 residues. Trimming cost V 3 bases and J 8 bases, with 14 bases left between them. CDR1 and CDR2 from the germline V gene are ENHRY and SYGVKD. CDR3 bases: TGTGCCATCAGTGAAGTACTAGTTTCCCATGAGCAGTTCTTC. It specifies CAISEVLVSHEQFF.

CDR3 nucleotides: TGTGCCAGCAGCGCGCCTAGCGGATCCACAGATACGCAGTATTTT. Encoded protein: CASSAPSGSTDTQYF. The V gene is TRBV21-1, the J gene TRBJ2-3; the table's TRBD2 call for D was not verified on the DNA. TRBV21-1 is flagged as a pseudogene. CDR3 length: 15 amino acids.

The chain has TRBV27 and TRBJ2-1; no clear D gene. Germline assignment: CDR1 MNHEY and CDR2 SMNVEV (reference sequence). The CDR3 covers 13 residues. V dropped 3 bases and J dropped 5 bases, with 8 bases sitting between them. CDR3 amino acids: CASSFLIDNEQFF. The CDR3 coding sequence is TGTGCCAGCAGTTTTCTGATCGACAATGAGCAGTTCTTC.

This clone has only one observation. This chain joins TRBV30 and TRBJ2-2; D gene ambiguous. Germline V lookup: CDR1 GTSNPN, CDR2 SVGIG (reference sequence). CDR3 length equals 15 residues. The ends were cut back, 0 bases at V and 1 base at J, with 9 bases in the middle. The CDR3 loop is CAWSVAHLNTGELFF. The CDR3, as DNA: TGTGCCTGGAGTGTTGCCCACCTGAACACCGGGGAGCTGTTTTTT.

This chain connects TRBV6-1 to TRBJ2-7; D is perhaps TRBD1 or TRBD2 (5 bases each). Germline V gene lookup returns CDR1 MNHNS and CDR2 SASEGT. Between the trimmed V and J ends, which lost 6 bases and 6 bases, there was a span of 15 bases. CDR3 size: 13 residues. In DNA, the CDR3 is TGTGCCAGCAGGGTCAGAGGGACGGGCGAGCAGTACTTC. It translates to CASRVRGTGEQYF.

The chain employs TRBV21-1 and TRBJ2-5. TRBV21-1 is reported as a pseudogene. The length of the CDR3 is 15 residues. The CDR3 DNA reads as TGTGCCAGCACTAATACGGGACGGACAAAGGAGACCCAGTACTTC. It translates to CASTNTGRTKETQYF.

This rearrangement joins TRBV2 to TRBJ1-3; 10 bases are shared with TRBD1. Germline CDR1 is SNHLY and CDR2 is FYNNEI. This CDR3 comprises 18 residues. V trimming: 6 bases; J trimming: 0 bases; junction bases outside the gene matches: 11. CDR3 sequence reads: CASRGTGAQMGSGNTIYF. In DNA, the CDR3 is TGTGCCAGCAGAGGGACAGGGGCCCAAATGGGCTCTGGAAACACCATATATTTT.

This chain joins TRBV27 and TRBJ2-1, with 9 bases matching TRBD2. There are 17 residues in the CDR3. Germline lookup yields CDR1 MNHEY and CDR2 SMNVEV (reference sequence). V shed 1 base and J 3 bases; nucleotides not matched to a gene: 7. CDR3: CASSLFLAGEGYNEQFF. The CDR3 DNA is TGTGCCAGCAGTTTATTCTTAGCGGGAGAGGGCTACAATGAGCAGTTCTTC.